The 10 T cell receptor beta chains below come from one sample, sequenced in a study of T cell repertoires in cytomegalovirus infection (dated by TCRdb to the late 2010s). Sequencing instrument: Illumina HiSeq 1500. The public reads were reprocessed in TCRdb via fastp at Q25 and MiXCR, keeping in-frame beta chains. One record per CDR3 amino acid sequence lists the most common genes and DNA. In all, the sample holds around 530,000 distinct CDR3 sequences, and 15% to 20% of those were seen once. The top ten hold around 25% of the sample. Source material: CD8+ T cells from PBMCs. The receptors derive from a human donor in good health (CMV status not recorded). Some clones in this sample may be carry-over from other donors' samples.

In its sample, this clonotype was seen a few times. The rearrangement uses TRBV19 and TRBJ2-3; D is possibly TRBD1 or TRBD2 (5 bases each). Germline V lookup: CDR1 LNHDA, CDR2 SQIVND (reference sequence). This CDR3 is built from 14 residues. Trimming left V 5 bases short and J 5 bases short, with 14 bases between. CDR3 nucleotides: TGTGCCAGTAGTCCCGCCTCGAGGGGAGATACGCAGTATTTT. It yields the protein CASSPASRGDTQYF.

This clonotype was counted between two and nine times. V and J are TRBV24-1 and TRBJ2-5; D is unresolved. The CDR3 is 14 amino acids. The germline V gene encodes CDR1 KGHDR and CDR2 SFDVKD. The V end lost 2 bases, the J end lost 5 bases, and 11 bases lay between the germline ends. The CDR3 here is CATSDSDLGETQYF. The CDR3 nucleotides are TGTGCCACCAGTGATTCCGACCTGGGGGAGACCCAGTACTTC.

This clonotype was seen a few times. The chain combines TRBV27 with TRBJ2-1, with 7 bases fitting TRBD2. V lost 4 bases, J lost 8 bases, and 11 bases stayed unmatched. Germline lookup yields CDR1 MNHEY and CDR2 SMNVEV (reference sequence). The CDR3 covers 15 residues. The CDR3, as DNA: TGTGCCAGCAGTTCGGGACTAAACTCCAGGGATGAGCAGTTCTTC. Translating it yields CASSSGLNSRDEQFF.

This clonotype was picked up many times. The chain links TRBV7-9 to TRBJ2-3; 11 bases align to TRBD1. Germline lookup yields CDR1 SEHNR and CDR2 FQNEAQ (reference sequence). V shed 7 bases and J 0 bases; nucleotides not matched to a gene: 3. This CDR3 contains 15 residues. In DNA, the CDR3 is TGTGCCAGCATCGGACAGGGGGCAAGCACAGATACGCAGTATTTT. Its protein is CASIGQGASTDTQYF.

V gene TRBV11-2 combines with J gene TRBJ1-1; 10 nucleotides agree with TRBD1. The CDR3 is 19 amino acids. Per germline, CDR1 SGHAT and CDR2 FQNNGV. V lost 2 bases, J lost 3 bases, and 15 bases stayed unmatched. As DNA, the CDR3 is TGTGCCAGCAGCTTATGGAGAGCCCGGGACAGGGGAAGGGACACTGAAGCTTTCTTT. It codes for CASSLWRARDRGRDTEAFF.

This clonotype was recorded a few times. The chain combines TRBV28 with TRBJ2-1; 9 positions agree with TRBD2. The CDR3 is 16 amino acids. Germline assignment: CDR1 MDHEN and CDR2 SYDVKM. V was pared by 2 bases and J by 4 bases, with 6 bases of the junction left unmatched. The CDR3 bases are TGTGCCAGCAGTTTAAGGCGGGAGGGCCAGTACAATGAGCAGTTCTTC. Protein product: CASSLRREGQYNEQFF.

This clonotype was seen many times. The V gene is TRBV27, the J gene TRBJ2-1; perhaps TRBD2 as D (5 bases). The CDR3 contains 14 residues. V lost 6 bases and J lost 0, with 9 bases in between. The germline V gene has CDR1 MNHEY and CDR2 SMNVEV (reference sequence). This CDR3 reads CASSIANSYNEQFF. CDR3 nucleotides: TGTGCCAGCAGCATAGCGAACTCCTACAATGAGCAGTTCTTC.

This clonotype has a count of ten or more. V and J are TRBV7-9 and TRBJ1-5; no clear D. The CDR3 contains 15 residues. CDR1 is SEHNR and CDR2 is FQNEAQ in the germline V gene (reference sequence). Trimming took off 5 bases at V and 5 bases at J, with 16 bases between the two ends. Here the CDR3 DNA reads TGTGCCAGCAGCGGTATGTCGCGGGAAGATCAGCCCCAGCATTTT. It encodes CASSGMSREDQPQHF. The entire variable domain, with the rest obtained from reference TRBV7-9 and TRBJ1-5, is as follows: DTGVSQNPRHKITKRGQNVTFRCDPISEHNRLYWYRQTLGQGPEFLTYFQNEAQLEKSRLLSDRFSAERPKGSFSTLEIQRTEQGDSAMYLCASSGMSREDQPQHFGDGTRLSIL.

A word on this clonotype: This may come from a read error, since a much larger clone is one base off. The conserved phenylalanine or tryptophan normally closing the CDR3 is absent here, so this likely arose from a read error. The rearrangement uses TRBV24-1 and TRBJ2-1; 12 bases agree with TRBD2. After removal of 4 bases from V and 6 bases from J, the junction contained 9 bases not matched to a gene. Per germline, CDR1 KGHDR and CDR2 SFDVKD. This CDR3 has 17 amino acids. The CDR3: CATSDHLAGGPRNEQFL. The CDR3 bases are TGTGCCACCAGTGACCACCTAGCGGGAGGGCCCCGCAATGAGCAGTTCTTA.

This chain's CDR3 is CASSVAGAGANVLTF. In nucleotides, the CDR3 is TGTGCCAGCAGCGTAGCCGGGGCTGGGGCCAACGTCCTGACTTTC. V is TRBV9 and J is TRBJ2-6; tentative D call: TRBD2 (5 bases). The V end was cut by 0 bases, the J end by 2 bases, with 6 bases between. Looked up from germline, CDR1 is SGDLS and CDR2 is YYNGEE. CDR3 size: 15 residues.